These T cell receptor beta chains were read from a single sample in a study of shared T cell receptors in the human thymus. The protocol was immunoSEQ multiplex PCR, while the TCRdb copy is restricted to in-frame clones and leaves out a portion. The sample holds approximately 660,000 clones; around 89% are singletons and the top ten take roughly 0.0097%. Another study also made use of these data, one on human thymus T cells.

Sample: thymocytes. The receptor source for this set is a boy under two years old with a congenital heart defect. Both conserved end residues are part of each CDR3. D genes are given only for firm matches. Size is omitted from some rows. Given values are once, few, many or a class for expanded clones.

>TRBJ2-7|TRBD1|once|TRBV27
CASSHRQGRYEQYF
TGTGCCAGCAGTCACCGACAGGGAAGATACGAGCAGTACTTC
>TRBJ2-3|NA|NA|TRBV5-4
CASNRPPEDTQYF
TGTGCCAGCAATAGGCCCCCGGAGGATACGCAGTATTTT
>TRBJ2-3|NA|NA|TRBV7-3
CASRSSEGARDTDTQYF
TGTGCCAGCAGGTCAAGTGAGGGGGCGCGGGACACAGATACGCAGTATTTT
>TRBJ2-7|TRBD2|NA|TRBV4-3
CASSQAGRGYEQYF
TGCGCCAGCAGCCAAGCCGGGAGGGGGTACGAGCAGTACTTC
>TRBJ2-5|NA|once|TRBV27
CASSLRPELETQYF
TGTGCCAGCAGCCTCAGGCCCGAATTGGAGACCCAGTACTTC
>TRBJ2-4|NA|NA|TRBV14
CASSQGSGMLAKNIQYF
TGTGCCAGCAGCCAAGGGTCGGGGATGCTAGCCAAAAACATTCAGTACTTC
>TRBJ2-1|TRBD1|NA|TRBV2
CASRPGTGSTSPSPGSGNEQFF
TGTGCCAGCAGACCCGGGACAGGGTCGACTAGCCCCTCCCCCGGCAGCGGCAATGAGCAGTTCTTC
>TRBJ2-7|NA|NA|TRBV19
CASSSIVSYEQYF
TGTGCCAGTAGTAGTATAGTGTCCTACGAGCAGTACTTC
>TRBJ2-2|NA|NA|TRBV14
CASSQVWNRRIQSNTGELFF
TGTGCCAGCAGCCAAGTTTGGAACCGTAGAATACAGTCGAACACCGGGGAGCTGTTTTTT
>TRBJ2-3|TRBD2|NA|TRBV4-3
CASSPSRGLAGAGSTDTQYF
TGCGCCAGCAGCCCATCCCGAGGGCTAGCGGGAGCGGGGAGCACAGATACGCAGTATTTT
>TRBJ2-7|TRBD1|NA|TRBV10-3
CAISARFRDRGFPYEQYF
TGTGCCATCAGTGCACGATTCCGGGACAGGGGTTTTCCTTACGAGCAGTACTTC
>TRBJ2-1|NA|NA|TRBV7-3
CASSHPSGAAKEQFF
TGTGCCAGCAGCCACCCCTCTGGGGCGGCCAAAGAGCAGTTCTTC
>TRBJ2-7|NA|NA|TRBV5-6
CASSPGGRHSYEQYF
TGTGCCAGCAGCCCCGGTGGCAGGCACTCCTACGAGCAGTACTTC
>TRBJ2-7|TRBD1|NA|TRBV10-1
CASSEFPGQGPAGPYEQYF
TGCGCCAGCAGTGAGTTCCCGGGACAGGGGCCTGCAGGCCCCTACGAGCAGTACTTC
>TRBJ2-1|NA|NA|TRBV30
CAWSSQGTHNEQFF
TGTGCCTGGAGTTCCCAGGGGACACACAATGAGCAGTTCTTC
>TRBJ2-7|NA|NA|TRBV7-2
CASSLSRIYEQYF
TGTGCCAGCAGCTTAAGTAGAATCTACGAGCAGTACTTC
>TRBJ2-7|NA|NA|TRBV7-6
CASSLHRAYEQYF
TGTGCCAGCAGCTTGCACAGGGCCTACGAGCAGTACTTC
>TRBJ1-2|NA|NA|TRBV7-8
CASSLIGYRNGYTF
TGTGCCAGCAGCTTGATCGGGTACAGGAATGGCTACACCTTC
>TRBJ2-7|NA|NA|TRBV11-2
CASSLGRTYSIYEQYF
TGTGCCAGCAGCTTAGGTCGCACCTATTCCATCTACGAGCAGTACTTC
>TRBJ2-3|NA|NA|TRBV11-2
CASSSSPEQTQYF
TGTGCCAGCAGCTCCTCCCCGGAGCAAACGCAGTATTTT
>TRBJ2-5|NA|few|TRBV18
CASSPTHEMYQIETQYF
TGTGCCAGCTCACCAACACACGAAATGTATCAAATCGAGACCCAGTACTTC
>TRBJ2-3|NA|NA|TRBV13
CARSPVGADTQYF
TGTGCCCGCTCCCCGGTCGGAGCAGATACGCAGTATTTT
>TRBJ2-2|NA|NA|TRBV25-1
CASREPLNRERGTGELFF
TGTGCCAGCAGGGAACCCCTGAACAGGGAGAGGGGCACCGGGGAGCTGTTTTTT
>TRBJ2-1|TRBD2|NA|TRBV11-3
CASSLGLAGSYNEQFF
TGTGCCAGCAGCTTAGGACTAGCGGGCTCCTACAATGAGCAGTTCTTC
>TRBJ2-7|NA|NA|TRBV20-1
CSARGGHEQYF
TGCAGTGCTAGAGGGGGCCACGAGCAGTACTTC
>TRBJ2-5|TRBD2|NA|TRBV19
CASSIRVSGRPPQETQYF
TGTGCCAGTAGTATAAGGGTTAGCGGGAGACCCCCCCAAGAGACCCAGTACTTC
>TRBJ2-1|TRBD2|NA|TRBV6-5
CASSYGLAGSYNEQFF
TGTGCCAGCAGTTACGGACTAGCGGGATCGTACAATGAGCAGTTCTTC
>TRBJ2-3|NA|NA|TRBV5-6
CASSLSDTQYF
TGTGCCAGCAGCTTGTCGGATACGCAGTATTTT
>TRBJ1-5|TRBD1|NA|TRBV9
CASSPRGANQPQHF
TGTGCCAGCAGCCCCAGGGGGGCCAATCAGCCCCAGCATTTT
>TRBJ2-5|TRBD1|NA|TRBV10-3
CAISDRDSQETQYF
TGTGCCATCAGTGATCGGGACAGCCAAGAGACCCAGTACTTC
>TRBJ2-1|TRBD2|NA|TRBV13
CASSLGGGGLAGGGNEQFF
TGTGCCAGCAGCTTAGGCGGTGGGGGACTAGCGGGAGGGGGCAATGAGCAGTTCTTC
>TRBJ2-2|TRBD2|NA|TRBV29-1
CSVEGREGTGELFF
TGCAGCGTTGAAGGTCGGGAGGGTACCGGGGAGCTGTTTTTT
>TRBJ2-5|TRBD1|NA|TRBV2
CASRPGQGKETQYF
TGTGCCAGCAGGCCGGGACAGGGGAAAGAGACCCAGTACTTC
>TRBJ2-2|NA|NA|TRBV5-5
CASSWTGLADSTGELFF
TGTGCCAGCAGCTGGACAGGACTAGCAGATAGCACCGGGGAGCTGTTTTTT
>TRBJ1-1|TRBD1|NA|TRBV15
CATSREGDRGNTEAFF
TGTGCCACCAGCAGAGAGGGGGACAGGGGGAACACTGAAGCTTTCTTT
>TRBJ2-2|NA|NA|TRBV5-3
CARSRDGRKNTGELFF
TGTGCCAGAAGCCGGGACGGGAGAAAGAACACCGGGGAGCTGTTTTTT
>TRBJ1-1|TRBD1|NA|TRBV7-6
CVTAEETGPNTEAFF
TGTGTCACAGCAGAGGAGACAGGGCCGAACACTGAAGCTTTCTTT
>TRBJ1-5|NA|NA|TRBV6-1
CASSEGWKEQPQHF
TGTGCCAGCAGTGAAGGGTGGAAGGAGCAGCCCCAGCATTTT
>TRBJ1-3|NA|few|TRBV5-4
CASSLHLNSGGEISGNTIYF
TGTGCCAGCAGCTTGCACCTCAATTCGGGGGGCGAAATTTCTGGAAACACCATATATTTT
>TRBJ2-2|TRBD2|NA|TRBV2
CASSEPSPAGAHTGELFF
TGTGCCAGCAGTGAACCGAGCCCGGCGGGAGCGCACACCGGGGAGCTGTTTTTT
>TRBJ2-7|TRBD2|NA|TRBV10-3
CAIRDLAGGYEQYF
TGTGCCATCAGGGACTTAGCGGGGGGTTACGAGCAGTACTTC
>TRBJ2-7|NA|NA|TRBV4-2
CASSQDVRSDEVYEQYF
TGTGCCAGCAGCCAAGATGTTAGGAGCGACGAAGTTTACGAGCAGTACTTC
>TRBJ2-5|TRBD1|NA|TRBV14
CASSRGTGSQETQYF
TGTGCCAGCAGCCGCGGGACAGGGAGTCAAGAGACCCAGTACTTC
>TRBJ2-7|NA|NA|TRBV4-2
CASSPHGGSYEQYF
TGTGCCAGCAGCCCCCATGGTGGTAGCTACGAGCAGTACTTC
>TRBJ2-5|NA|NA|TRBV6-1
CASIKGGEETQYF
TGTGCCAGCATTAAAGGGGGGGAAGAGACCCAGTACTTC
>TRBJ1-2|TRBD1|NA|TRBV29-1
CSVGTGTGSNPPIGYTF
TGCAGCGTTGGCACCGGGACAGGGTCGAACCCCCCTATAGGCTACACCTTC
>TRBJ2-1|NA|NA|TRBV10-3
CAISGRDQHNEQFF
TGTGCCATCAGTGGGCGGGATCAGCACAATGAGCAGTTCTTC
>TRBJ2-5|NA|NA|TRBV6-1
CASSETQRAYQETQYF
TGTGCCAGCAGTGAAACCCAGCGGGCGTACCAAGAGACCCAGTACTTC
>TRBJ2-7|NA|NA|TRBV5-1
CASGPALNFYEQYF
TGCGCCAGCGGCCCCGCCTTAAATTTCTACGAGCAGTACTTC
>TRBJ2-2|NA|NA|TRBV5-6
CASSLKSRTANTGELFF
TGTGCCAGCAGCTTGAAGTCCAGGACAGCGAACACCGGGGAGCTGTTTTTT
>TRBJ2-7|TRBD2|NA|TRBV5-1
CASSPGRDYIYEQYF
TGCGCCAGCAGTCCTGGCCGGGACTATATCTACGAGCAGTACTTC
>TRBJ2-2|NA|NA|TRBV7-6
CASSFGLDTGELFF
TGTGCCAGCAGCTTCGGACTCGACACCGGGGAGCTGTTTTTT
>TRBJ1-2|NA|NA|TRBV6-5
CASSYSQGSYGYTF
TGTGCCAGCAGTTACTCACAGGGTAGCTATGGCTACACCTTC
>TRBJ2-1|TRBD2|once|TRBV27
CASSPWTSGVRGSYNEQFF
TGTGCCAGCAGTCCGTGGACTAGCGGGGTCCGCGGATCCTACAATGAGCAGTTCTTC
>TRBJ2-7|NA|NA|TRBV7-2
CASSLHLKAGQYF
TGTGCCAGCAGCTTACACCTTAAGGCAGGGCAGTACTTC
>TRBJ2-7|NA|NA|TRBV4-1
CASSQKTQAGGNYEQYF
TGCGCCAGCAGCCAAAAAACCCAAGCGGGTGGAAATTACGAGCAGTACTTC
>TRBJ2-7|NA|NA|TRBV6-1
CASTQDSTTYEQYF
TGTGCCAGCACCCAAGACAGTACCACCTACGAGCAGTACTTC